One sample yielded the 25 T cell receptor beta chains listed below, sequenced in a study of blood T cell repertoires in COVID-19. Here immunoSEQ multiplex PCR was the method, and the copy in TCRdb shows in-frame clones only, minus some. The sample has around 140,000 clones; over 65% are singletons. What was sequenced was PBMCs or T cells enriched from blood (not recorded which). The receptor source for this set is a woman in her forties or fifties who had recovered from COVID-19.

V gene TRBV27 combines with J gene TRBJ1-1; TRBD1 matches at 10 bases. Germline V gives CDR1 MNHEY, CDR2 SMNVEV (reference sequence). After removal of 7 bases from V and 1 base from J, the junction contained 9 bases not matched to a gene. This CDR3 contains 16 residues. CDR3 protein: CASTRGTGARNTEAFF. The CDR3 DNA sequence: TGTGCCAGCACCCGGGGGACAGGGGCGAGGAACACTGAAGCTTTCTTT.

J is TRBJ2-7 and V is TRBV4-2; the match to TRBD2 covers 11 bases. The V segment lost 1 base and the J segment 4 bases; nucleotides outside the gene matches: 12. The CDR3 covers 18 residues. Germline V gives CDR1 LGHNA, CDR2 YNFKEQ. The CDR3 sequence is CASSQAVPLAGVHYEQYF. The CDR3 DNA is TGTGCCAGCAGCCAAGCCGTCCCACTAGCGGGGGTGCATTACGAGCAGTACTTC.

The chain carries TRBV5-1 and TRBJ2-7; perhaps TRBD2 as D (6 bases). Germline-derived CDR1 and CDR2 are SGHRS and YFSETQ. The length of the CDR3 is 16 residues. The V gene lost 4 bases and the J gene lost 3 bases, with 20 bases spanning the gap. The CDR3 DNA reads as TGCGCCAGCAGCCTGGGCCCGGGGGAACTAATCTACGAGCAGTACGTC. Translating it yields CASSLGPGELIYEQYV.

J is TRBJ2-1 and V is TRBV5-1, with D possibly matching TRBD2 (5 bases). V was trimmed by 4 bases and J by 4 bases, leaving 6 bases between them. CDR3 length: 12 residues. Germline V CDR1 and CDR2: SGHRS, YFSETQ. The CDR3 reads CASSPGYNEQFF. CDR3 DNA sequence: TGCGCCAGCAGCCCGGGGTACAATGAGCAGTTCTTC. The full variable domain, in which reference TRBV5-1 and TRBJ2-1 provide the parts outside the CDR3, is KAGVTQTPRYLIKTRGQQVTLSCSPISGHRSVSWYQQTPGQGLQFLFEYFSETQRNKGNFPGRFSGRQFSNSRSEMNVSTLELGDSALYLCASSPGYNEQFFGPGTRLTVL.

This clone was recorded a few times. V is TRBV11-2 and J is TRBJ2-5; 11 bases map to TRBD2. The germline gives CDR1 SGHAT, CDR2 FQNNGV. Germline trimming cut 3 bases from V and 4 bases from J; bases unmatched to any gene: 10. The CDR3 is 17 amino acids. The CDR3 DNA sequence: TGTGCCAGCAGCTTGTGGCTAGCGGGGGGTAAGCGAGAGACCCAGTACTTC. Its translation is CASSLWLAGGKRETQYF.

This clone turned up a few times. V gene TRBV5-4 combines with J gene TRBJ2-3, with D maybe TRBD1 (6 bases). From germline, CDR1 is SGHNT and CDR2 YYREEE (reference sequence). The CDR3 covers 15 residues. V was pared by 2 bases and J by 0 bases, with 10 bases between. CDR3 DNA: TGTGCCAGCAGCTTAGGGGGAACTAGCACAGATACGCAGTATTTT. Translated: CASSLGGTSTDTQYF.

This clone has just a few counts. This specimen includes other DNA sequences encoding the same CDR3. The V call is TRBV18, the J call TRBJ1-1; unclear D gene. V was shortened by 0 bases and J by 0 bases, with 2 bases between the two germline ends. Germline values: CDR1 KGHSH, CDR2 LQKENI. This CDR3 spans 13 amino acids. The CDR3 region is CASSPPVNTEAFF. Written as DNA, the CDR3 is TGTGCCAGCTCACCACCCGTGAACACTGAAGCTTTCTTT.

The J gene is TRBJ1-5, the V gene TRBV4-1, with 8 bases identical to TRBD1. The CDR3 is 16 amino acids. The ends lost 4 bases at V and 4 bases at J; junction bases unmatched: 9. Germline lookup yields CDR1 MGHRA and CDR2 YSYEKL. CDR3 sequence: CASSPVPDRGNQPQHF. CDR3 in DNA: TGCGCCAGCAGCCCAGTCCCCGACAGGGGTAATCAGCCCCAGCATTTT.

The rearrangement joins TRBV5-1 to TRBJ1-2; 7 nucleotides match TRBD1. Germline V gene data show CDR1 as SGHRS and CDR2 as YFSETQ. V shed 2 bases and J 0 bases; nucleotides not matched to a gene: 1. The CDR3 length is 14 residues. In DNA form, the CDR3 reads TGCGCCAGCAGCTTCGGGACAGCTAACTATGGCTACACCTTC. It is translated as CASSFGTANYGYTF. The complete variable domain, with remaining parts taken from reference TRBV5-1 and TRBJ1-2, reads KAGVTQTPRYLIKTRGQQVTLSCSPISGHRSVSWYQQTPGQGLQFLFEYFSETQRNKGNFPGRFSGRQFSNSRSEMNVSTLELGDSALYLCASSFGTANYGYTFGSGTRLTVV.

This rearrangement joins TRBV11-2 to TRBJ1-5, with D uncertain. Trimming cost V 0 bases and J 9 bases, with 9 bases left between them. The CDR3 has 13 amino acids. Looked up from germline, CDR1 is SGHAT and CDR2 is FQNNGV. The CDR3 loop is CASSLDQGGPQHF. The CDR3 bases are TGTGCCAGCAGCTTAGATCAAGGCGGGCCCCAGCATTTT.

This chain joins TRBV7-9 and TRBJ2-1; D is perhaps TRBD2 (5 bases). Trimming stripped 10 bases from V and 0 bases from J, with 19 bases between. Germline CDR1 reads SEHNR; CDR2 reads FQNEAQ (reference sequence). This CDR3 region has 16 residues. The CDR3 here is CATIAWGESSYNEQFF. The CDR3 DNA sequence: TGTGCCACCATCGCTTGGGGAGAGAGCTCCTACAATGAGCAGTTCTTC.

The CDR3 coding sequence is TGCGCCAGCAGCGCTCGTAGTTCTCCTGGAAACACCATATATTTT. Residues: CASSARSSPGNTIYF. V usage is TRBV5-1 and J usage is TRBJ1-3; D is ambiguous. The length of the CDR3 is 15 residues. In germline, CDR1 is SGHRS, CDR2 YFSETQ. Trimming cost V 4 bases and J 2 bases, with 13 bases left between them.

This chain links TRBV5-1 with TRBJ2-2; 7 bases align to TRBD1. The CDR3 covers 15 residues. V lost 2 bases to trimming and J lost 7 bases; unmatched junction nucleotides: 8. Per germline, CDR1 SGHRS and CDR2 YFSETQ. The CDR3, as DNA: TGCGCCAGCAGCTTCTCGGGACAGTCTCGCGGGGAGCTGTTTTTT. Its protein is CASSFSGQSRGELFF.

This clone was observed a single time. The chain has TRBV3-1 (or the pseudogene TRBV3-2) and TRBJ2-5, with TRBD2 as a possible D gene (5 bases). The length of the CDR3 is 14 residues. The germline V gene has CDR1 LGHDT and CDR2 YNNKEL (reference sequence). Between the trimmed V and J ends, which lost 1 base and 4 bases, there was a span of 10 bases. The CDR3 nucleotides read TGTGCCAGCAGCCAAGGGCGGGCGGTAGAGACCCAGTACTTC. Translation: CASSQGRAVETQYF.

The chain couples TRBV30 to TRBJ2-3, with D unresolved. Trimming took 6 bases from V and 2 from J, leaving 6 bases between them. This CDR3 is 11 amino acids long. Germline V gene data show CDR1 as GTSNPN and CDR2 as SVGIG (reference sequence). The CDR3 DNA follows: TGTGCCTGTTATAACACAGATACGCAGTATTTT. Translation: CACYNTDTQYF.

V usage is TRBV12-3 or TRBV12-4 and J usage is TRBJ1-5, with D perhaps matching TRBD1 (5 bases). CDR3 length: 13 residues. V was clipped by 6 bases and J by 4 bases, with 10 bases between them. CDR3 protein: CASRDSSNQPQHF. The CDR3 region has the DNA TGTGCCAGCAGAGACAGTTCGAATCAGCCCCAGCATTTT.

The genes are TRBV6-8 and TRBJ2-2; D perhaps matches TRBD1 (5 bases). CDR1 and CDR2 from the germline V gene are MNHGY and SAAAGT. The V end was cut by 6 bases, the J end by 5 bases, with 10 bases between. The CDR3 runs to 13 residues. In DNA, the CDR3 is TGTGCCAGCAGCTCAGGGTTAACCGGGGAGCTGTTTTTT. Its protein product is CASSSGLTGELFF.

The chain carries TRBV3-1 (or the pseudogene TRBV3-2) and TRBJ1-2, with 8 bases lining up with TRBD1. Germline CDR1 reads LGHDT; CDR2 reads YNNKEL (reference sequence). V was pared by 10 bases and J by 4 bases, with 5 bases of the junction left unmatched. The CDR3 sequence is 12 residues long. The CDR3 sequence: CATTGTGYGYTF. CDR3 DNA: TGTGCCACTACCGGGACAGGCTATGGCTACACCTTC.

The J gene is TRBJ1-5, the V gene TRBV7-9, with TRBD1 matching 7 bases. This CDR3 comprises 17 residues. Germline CDR1 is SEHNR and CDR2 is FQNEAQ (reference sequence). With 5 bases clipped from V and 1 base from J, the junction kept 11 bases outside the gene matches. The CDR3 loop reads CASSLTGADRSNQPQHF. CDR3 DNA: TGTGCCAGCAGCCTAACCGGGGCGGACAGGAGCAATCAGCCCCAGCATTTT.

The chain has TRBV27 and TRBJ2-3, with 8 bases that match TRBD1. In germline, CDR1 is MNHEY, CDR2 SMNVEV (reference sequence). Trimming at V came to 3 bases and at J to 1 base, leaving 9 bases not matched to a gene. The length of the CDR3 is 17 residues. The CDR3 loop reads CASSLSSQGARTDTQYF. The CDR3 region has the DNA TGTGCCAGCAGTTTGAGTTCCCAGGGGGCGCGCACAGATACGCAGTATTTT.

This clone was seen at least ten times. The chain is built from TRBV4-1 and TRBJ1-4, with TRBD1 matching over 10 bases. The CDR3 contains 15 residues. The V segment lost 0 bases and the J segment 7 bases; nucleotides outside the gene matches: 2. Germline V gene lookup returns CDR1 MGHRA and CDR2 YSYEKL. CDR3 DNA: TGCGCCAGCAGCCAAGAAGGGACAGGGGCTGAAAAACTGTTTTTT. Translating it yields CASSQEGTGAEKLFF.

The chain carries TRBV3-1 (or the pseudogene TRBV3-2) and TRBJ2-7, with a tentative D call TRBD2 (6 bases). CDR3 length equals 14 residues. V lost 6 bases, J lost 2 bases, and 14 bases lay in between. Germline CDR1 is LGHDT and CDR2 is YNNKEL (reference sequence). Written as DNA, the CDR3 is TGTGCCAGCAGAGCAGCGGGCTACCCCTACGAGCAGTACTTC. It translates to CASRAAGYPYEQYF.

This rearrangement joins TRBV10-1 to TRBJ2-1; D gene uncertain. Trimming left V 2 bases short and J 0 bases short, with 8 bases between. The CDR3 extends over 15 amino acids. CDR1 WNHNN and CDR2 SYGVQD come from the germline V gene (reference sequence). Written as DNA, the CDR3 is TGCGCCAGCAGTGAGGGCGGCAGCTCCTACAATGAGCAGTTCTTC. Protein sequence: CASSEGGSSYNEQFF.

Only one count was recorded for this clone. The chain carries TRBV7-8 and TRBJ1-1, with 8 bases matching TRBD1. The ends lost 5 bases at V and 0 bases at J; junction bases unmatched: 8. Germline lookup yields CDR1 SGHVS and CDR2 FQNEAQ. The CDR3 length is 16 residues. The CDR3: CASSPGQGLVNTEAFF. The CDR3 bases are TGTGCCAGCAGCCCCGGACAGGGCCTCGTGAACACTGAAGCTTTCTTT. The full variable domain, completed using reference TRBV7-8 and TRBJ1-1, is GAGVSQSPRYKVAKRGQDVALRCDPISGHVSLFWYQQALGQGPEFLTYFQNEAQLDKSGLPSDRFFAERPEGSVSTLKIQRTQQEDSAVYLCASSPGQGLVNTEAFFGQGTRLTVV.

The table lists this clone with a few counts. The V and J genes are TRBV3-1 (or the pseudogene TRBV3-2) and TRBJ2-1; tentatively, D is TRBD1 (7 bases). The CDR3 is 18 residues long. The germline V gene encodes CDR1 LGHDT and CDR2 YNNKEL (reference sequence). V was cut by 0 bases and J by 0 bases, with 15 bases left in between. This chain's CDR3 is CASSQEGRGVGSYNEQFF. The CDR3 DNA sequence: TGTGCCAGCAGCCAAGAGGGCAGGGGGGTCGGCTCCTACAATGAGCAGTTCTTC.